The clone carrying this TCR beta chain was seen many times. TCRdb ran MiXCR on the 5' RACE reads and lists one entry per CDR3 protein. The table shows hundreds of thousands of distinct CDR3 sequences, with around 27% occurring only once. Germline lookup yields CDR1 MNHEY and CDR2 SVGEGT. The CDR3 loop spans 13 amino acids. V lost 5 bases, J lost 1 base, and 9 bases lay in between. The data were obtained in a study of T-cell memory formation after mild COVID-19. Material: PBMCs or a T cell subset sorted from them (not recorded which). The sequence came from an adult woman who had mild COVID-19 (a few samples of this study predate the infection). Cell type and time point are not known. The gene calls are TRBV6-2 or TRBV6-3 and TRBJ2-7; D might be TRBD1 (6 bases). The CDR3 DNA reads TGTGCCAGCAGTACAGGGTTGTCCTACGAGCAGTACTTC. It specifies CASSTGLSYEQYF.